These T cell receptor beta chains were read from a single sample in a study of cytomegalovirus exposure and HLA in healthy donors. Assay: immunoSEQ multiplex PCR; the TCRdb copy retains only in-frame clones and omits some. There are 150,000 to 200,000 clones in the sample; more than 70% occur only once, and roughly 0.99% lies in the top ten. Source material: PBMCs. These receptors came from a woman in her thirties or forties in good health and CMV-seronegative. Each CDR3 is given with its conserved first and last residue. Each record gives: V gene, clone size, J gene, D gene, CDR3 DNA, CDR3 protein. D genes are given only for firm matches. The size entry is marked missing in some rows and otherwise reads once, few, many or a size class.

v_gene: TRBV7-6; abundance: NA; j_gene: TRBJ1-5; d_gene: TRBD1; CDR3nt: TGTGCCAGCAGCGCGAGACAGGGGAATAGCAATCAGCCCCAGCATTTT; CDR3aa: CASSARQGNSNQPQHF
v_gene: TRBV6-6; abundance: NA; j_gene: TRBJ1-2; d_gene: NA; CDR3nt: TGTGCCAGCAGTTCTACAGGGTATGGCTACACCTTC; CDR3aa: CASSSTGYGYTF
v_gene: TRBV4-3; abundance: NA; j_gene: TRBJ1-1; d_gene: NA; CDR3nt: TGCGCCAGCAGCCAAGATAACAGGAACACTGAAGCTTTCTTT; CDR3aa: CASSQDNRNTEAFF
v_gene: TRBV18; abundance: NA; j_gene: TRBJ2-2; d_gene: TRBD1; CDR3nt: TGTGCCAGCTCACCAAGTCTGGACAGGACGGTCGGGGAGCTGTTTTTT; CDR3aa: CASSPSLDRTVGELFF
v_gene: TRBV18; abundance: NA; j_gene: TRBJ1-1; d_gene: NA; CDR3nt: TGTGCCAGCTCACGGCGCGGAGACACTGAAGCTTTCTTT; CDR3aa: CASSRRGDTEAFF
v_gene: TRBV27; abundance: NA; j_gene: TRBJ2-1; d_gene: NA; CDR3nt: TGTGCCAGCAGTCGGCGTCGGGGGAGCTCCTACAATGAGCAGTTCTTC; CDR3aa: CASSRRRGSSYNEQFF
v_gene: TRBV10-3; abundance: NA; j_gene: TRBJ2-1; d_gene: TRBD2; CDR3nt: TGTGCCATCAGTGTCGAGCGGGAGCGGTATGAGCAGTTCTTC; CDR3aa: CAISVERERYEQFF
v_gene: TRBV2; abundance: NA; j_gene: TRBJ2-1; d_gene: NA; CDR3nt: TGTGCCAGCAGATACCCGGGACTGATGGAGGAGGTGGATGAGCAGTTCTTC; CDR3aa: CASRYPGLMEEVDEQFF
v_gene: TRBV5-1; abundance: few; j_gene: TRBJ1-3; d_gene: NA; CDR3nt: TGCGCCAGCAGCTTTGGTGGGACTGGACTCTCTGGAAACACCATATATTTT; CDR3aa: CASSFGGTGLSGNTIYF
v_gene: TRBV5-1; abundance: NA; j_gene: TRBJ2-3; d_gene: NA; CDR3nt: TGCGCCAGCAGCTGGCAGGGATCAGATACGCAGTATTTT; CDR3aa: CASSWQGSDTQYF
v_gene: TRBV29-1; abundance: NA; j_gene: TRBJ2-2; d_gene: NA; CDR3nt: TGCAGCGTTGCAACAGGGTACACCGGGGAGCTGTTTTTT; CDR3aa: CSVATGYTGELFF
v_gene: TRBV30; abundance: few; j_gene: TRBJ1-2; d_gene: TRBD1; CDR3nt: TGTGCCTGGAGTCTTCCCGGGACAGGGGGCGTTCTCTATGGCTACACCTTC; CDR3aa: CAWSLPGTGGVLYGYTF
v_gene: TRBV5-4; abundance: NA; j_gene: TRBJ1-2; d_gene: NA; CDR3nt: TGTGCCAGCAGCTTATACAGGGAATACTATGGCTACACCTTC; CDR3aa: CASSLYREYYGYTF
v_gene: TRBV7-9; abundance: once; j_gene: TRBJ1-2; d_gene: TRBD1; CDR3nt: TGTGCCAGCAGCTTAGGTGTGGGACAGAAGTATGGCTACACCTTC; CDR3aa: CASSLGVGQKYGYTF
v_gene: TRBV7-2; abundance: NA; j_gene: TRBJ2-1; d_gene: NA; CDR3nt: TGTGCCAGCAGCTTAGCGAGCGGGTATGGCTTAGATTCCTACAATGAGCAGTTCTTC; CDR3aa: CASSLASGYGLDSYNEQFF
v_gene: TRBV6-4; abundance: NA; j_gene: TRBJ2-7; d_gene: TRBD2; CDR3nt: TGTGCCAGCGGTAGACTAGCGGGGGCCTACGAGCAGTACTTC; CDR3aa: CASGRLAGAYEQYF
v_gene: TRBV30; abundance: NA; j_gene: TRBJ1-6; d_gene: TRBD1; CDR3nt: TGTGCCTGGATAAGACAGGGCCCCCGGACTCAGAGATCACCCCTCCACTTT; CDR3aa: CAWIRQGPRTQRSPLHF
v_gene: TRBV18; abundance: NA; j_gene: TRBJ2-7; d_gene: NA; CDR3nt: TGTGCCAGCTCACCATTTGGGGGCCCTCTTAGCGAGCAGTACTTC; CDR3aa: CASSPFGGPLSEQYF
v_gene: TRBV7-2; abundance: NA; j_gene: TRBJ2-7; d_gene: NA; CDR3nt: TGTGCCAGCAGCCCCCGACAGGCCTACGAGCAGTACTTC; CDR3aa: CASSPRQAYEQYF
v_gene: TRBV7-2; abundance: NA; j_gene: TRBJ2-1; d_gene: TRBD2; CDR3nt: TGTGCCAGCAGCTTAGTACTGAGACTAGCGGGAATGAACAATGAGCAGTTCTTC; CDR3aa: CASSLVLRLAGMNNEQFF
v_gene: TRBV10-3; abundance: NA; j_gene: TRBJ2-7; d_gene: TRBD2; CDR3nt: TGTGCCATCAGAGGGGGTCTAGCGGGGTCCTACGAGCAGTACTTC; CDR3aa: CAIRGGLAGSYEQYF
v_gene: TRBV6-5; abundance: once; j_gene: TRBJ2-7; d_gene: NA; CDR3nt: TGTGCCAGCAGGCGTGGGACAAACTCCTACGAGCAGTACTTC; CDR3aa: CASRRGTNSYEQYF
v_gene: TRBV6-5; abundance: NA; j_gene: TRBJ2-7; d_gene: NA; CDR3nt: TGTGCCAGCAGTTACCGACAGGTGGACGAGCAGTACTTC; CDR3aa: CASSYRQVDEQYF
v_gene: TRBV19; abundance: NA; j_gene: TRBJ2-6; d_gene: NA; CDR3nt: TGTGCCAGTAGTCAATCTGGGGCCAACGTCCTGACTTTC; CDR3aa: CASSQSGANVLTF
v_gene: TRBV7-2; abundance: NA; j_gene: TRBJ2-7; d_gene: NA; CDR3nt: TGTGCCAGCACCATTACAGGGATAATCCCCTACGAGCAGTACTTC; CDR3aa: CASTITGIIPYEQYF
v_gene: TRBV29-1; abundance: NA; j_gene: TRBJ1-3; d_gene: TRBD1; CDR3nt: TGCAGCACCCGGACAGGGACTTCTGGAAACACCATATATTTT; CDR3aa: CSTRTGTSGNTIYF
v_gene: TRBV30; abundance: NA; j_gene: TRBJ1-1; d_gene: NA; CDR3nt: TGTGCCTGGAGTGTCTATCGTCAAACTCCAGACAGGAACACTGAAGCTTTCTTT; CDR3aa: CAWSVYRQTPDRNTEAFF
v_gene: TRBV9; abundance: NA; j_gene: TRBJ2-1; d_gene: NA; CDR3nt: TGTGCCAGCAGCGTAGGGGGAGGAAATGAGCAGTTCTTC; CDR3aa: CASSVGGGNEQFF
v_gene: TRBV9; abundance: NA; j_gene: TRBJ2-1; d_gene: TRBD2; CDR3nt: TGTGCCAGCAGCCTCGGACTAGCGGGAGACAATGAGCAGTTCTTC; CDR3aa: CASSLGLAGDNEQFF
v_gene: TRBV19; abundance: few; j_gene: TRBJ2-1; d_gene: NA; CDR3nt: TGTGCCAGTAGTCGGACAGTTAGCTCCTACAATGAGCAGTTCTTC; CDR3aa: CASSRTVSSYNEQFF
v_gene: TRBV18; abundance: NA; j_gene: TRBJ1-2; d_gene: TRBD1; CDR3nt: TGTGCCAGCTCACCGGGACAGGGGTTGAGCTATGGCTACACCTTC; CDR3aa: CASSPGQGLSYGYTF
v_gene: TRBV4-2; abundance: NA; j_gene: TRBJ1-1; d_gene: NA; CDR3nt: TGTGCCAGCAGCCCATACTCGGGGGGAATGAACACTGAAGCTTTCTTT; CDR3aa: CASSPYSGGMNTEAFF
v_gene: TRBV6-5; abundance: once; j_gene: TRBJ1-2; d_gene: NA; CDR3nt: TGTGCCAGCAGTCGCGGGTGGCCGGGGGGCTACACCTTC; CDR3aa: CASSRGWPGGYTF
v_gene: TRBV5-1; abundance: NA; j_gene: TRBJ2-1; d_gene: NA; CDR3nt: TGCGCCAGCAGTGGCCGCAGCTCCTACAATGAGCAGTTCTTC; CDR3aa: CASSGRSSYNEQFF
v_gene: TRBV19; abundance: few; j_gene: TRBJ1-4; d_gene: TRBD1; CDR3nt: TGTGCCAGTAGTATTACAGGGGGCGGAACTAATGAAAAACTGTTTTTT; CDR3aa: CASSITGGGTNEKLFF
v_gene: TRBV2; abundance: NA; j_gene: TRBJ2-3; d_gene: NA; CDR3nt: TGTGCCAGCATTACAGGGCCAAGAGGGGCGCAGTATTTT; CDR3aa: CASITGPRGAQYF
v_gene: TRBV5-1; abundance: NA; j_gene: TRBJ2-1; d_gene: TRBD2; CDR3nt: TGCGCCAGTTCGGGGGAGGGACTAGACTACAATGAGCAGTTCTTC; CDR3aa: CASSGEGLDYNEQFF
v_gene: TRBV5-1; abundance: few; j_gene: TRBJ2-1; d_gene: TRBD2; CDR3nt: TGCGCCAGCAGCTTGGCTCCGGGAGGTAGCAATGAGCAGTTCTTC; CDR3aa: CASSLAPGGSNEQFF
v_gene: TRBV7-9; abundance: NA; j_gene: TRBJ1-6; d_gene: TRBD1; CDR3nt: TGTGCCAGCAGCCCTTCGACAGGGGGGAATAATTCACCCCTCCACTTT; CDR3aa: CASSPSTGGNNSPLHF
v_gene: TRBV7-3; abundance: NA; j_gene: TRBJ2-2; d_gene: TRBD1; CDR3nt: TGTGCCAGCAGCTCCCCGCGGGGACAGGATGCCGGGGAGCTGTTTTTT; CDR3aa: CASSSPRGQDAGELFF
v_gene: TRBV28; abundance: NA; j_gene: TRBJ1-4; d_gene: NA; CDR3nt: TGTGCCAGCAGGATACAGGGCGATAGTGAAAAACTGTTTTTT; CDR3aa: CASRIQGDSEKLFF
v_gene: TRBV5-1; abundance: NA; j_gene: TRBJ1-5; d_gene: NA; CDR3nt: TGCGCCAGCAGCTTGGGTGACAGGAATCAGCCCCAGCATTTT; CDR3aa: CASSLGDRNQPQHF
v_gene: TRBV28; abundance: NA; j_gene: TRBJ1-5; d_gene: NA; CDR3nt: TGTGCCACTCGAGCGGTAAAGTTCGCGCAGCCCCAGCATTTT; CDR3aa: CATRAVKFAQPQHF
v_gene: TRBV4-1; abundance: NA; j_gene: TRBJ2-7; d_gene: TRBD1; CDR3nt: TGCGCCAGCAGCCAATTCCCGACAGGGCCCTACGAGCAGTACTTC; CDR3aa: CASSQFPTGPYEQYF
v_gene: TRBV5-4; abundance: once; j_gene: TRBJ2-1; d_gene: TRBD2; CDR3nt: TGTGCCGGCCGACTGGGGCTAGCGGACAATGAGCAGTTCTTC; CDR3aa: CAGRLGLADNEQFF
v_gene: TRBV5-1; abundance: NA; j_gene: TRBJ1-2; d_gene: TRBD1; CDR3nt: TGCGCCAGCAGCTTGGAGGGGGCTGGCTATGGCTACACCTTC; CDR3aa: CASSLEGAGYGYTF
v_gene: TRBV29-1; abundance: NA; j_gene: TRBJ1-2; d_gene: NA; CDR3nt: TGCAGCGTTGAAGGAGCGGAACCATATGGCTACACCTTC; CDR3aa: CSVEGAEPYGYTF
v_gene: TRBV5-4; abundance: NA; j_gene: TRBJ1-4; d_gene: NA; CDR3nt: TGTGCCAGCAGCTTGGATGAGGGTGAAAAACTGTTTTTT; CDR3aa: CASSLDEGEKLFF
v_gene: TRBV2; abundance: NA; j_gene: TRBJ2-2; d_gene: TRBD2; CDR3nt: TGTGCCAGCAGTCGCGAATCTAGCGGGAGTAACACCGGGGAGCTGTTTTTT; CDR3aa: CASSRESSGSNTGELFF
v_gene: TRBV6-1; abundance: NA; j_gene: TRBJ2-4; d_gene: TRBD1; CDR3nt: TGTGCCAGCAGTGAAGGTACAGGGGGTTCAAACATTCAGTACTTC; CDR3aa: CASSEGTGGSNIQYF
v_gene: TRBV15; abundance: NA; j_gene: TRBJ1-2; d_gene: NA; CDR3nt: TGTGCCACCAGCCTCGGCGGGGGGTATGGCTACACCTTC; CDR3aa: CATSLGGGYGYTF
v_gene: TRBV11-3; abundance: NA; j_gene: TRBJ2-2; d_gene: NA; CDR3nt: TGTGCCAGCAGCTTGAAGCCTCAGGGCGGGGAGCTGTTTTTT; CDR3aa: CASSLKPQGGELFF
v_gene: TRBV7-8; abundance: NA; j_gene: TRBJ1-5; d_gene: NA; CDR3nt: TGTGCCAGCAGCTTAGGGACTAGTAGCAATCAGCCCCAGCATTTT; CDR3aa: CASSLGTSSNQPQHF
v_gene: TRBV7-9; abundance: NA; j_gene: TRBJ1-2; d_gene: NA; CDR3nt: TGTGCCAGCAGCGGTGGACATTTCGTCTATGGCTACACCTTC; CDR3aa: CASSGGHFVYGYTF
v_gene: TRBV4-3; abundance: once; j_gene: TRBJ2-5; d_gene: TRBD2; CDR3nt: TGCGCCAGCAGCCAAGATTGGATAGCGGGAGGCTTCCAAGAGACCCAGTACTTC; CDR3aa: CASSQDWIAGGFQETQYF
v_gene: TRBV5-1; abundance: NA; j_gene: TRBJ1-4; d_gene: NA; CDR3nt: TGCGCCAGCAGCTTGGAACAGGCCGATGAAAAACTGTTTTTT; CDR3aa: CASSLEQADEKLFF
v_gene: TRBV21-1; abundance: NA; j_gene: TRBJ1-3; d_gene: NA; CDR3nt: TGTGCCAGCAGCAAAGTGGGGGGACAGGGAAACACCATATATTTT; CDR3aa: CASSKVGGQGNTIYF
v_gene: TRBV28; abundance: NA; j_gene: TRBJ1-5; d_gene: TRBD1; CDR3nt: TGTGCCAGCAGACGTGACAGGGTAGTAAATCAGCCCCAGCATTTT; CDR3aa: CASRRDRVVNQPQHF
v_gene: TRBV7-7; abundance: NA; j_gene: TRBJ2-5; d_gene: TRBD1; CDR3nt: TGTGCCAGCAGCGCCGACAGGGAAGAGACCCAGTACTTC; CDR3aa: CASSADREETQYF
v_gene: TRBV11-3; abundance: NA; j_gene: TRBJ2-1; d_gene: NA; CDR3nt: TGTGCCAGCAGCTTATCATCTGTCTCTAGCGTTAAATCCTACAATGAGCAGTTCTTC; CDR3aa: CASSLSSVSSVKSYNEQFF